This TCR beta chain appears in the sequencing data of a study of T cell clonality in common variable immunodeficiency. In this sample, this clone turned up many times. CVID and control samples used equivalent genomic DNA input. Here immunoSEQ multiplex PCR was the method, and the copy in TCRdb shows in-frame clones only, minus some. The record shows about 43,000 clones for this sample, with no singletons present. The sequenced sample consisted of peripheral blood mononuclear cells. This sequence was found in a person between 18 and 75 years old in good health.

The CDR3 loop reads CASSVAGTSTDTQYF. The part of the CDR3 DNA that was read is TGTGCCAGCAGCGTAGCGGGGACTAGCACAGATACG. The genes are TRBV9 and TRBJ2-3; maybe TRBD2 (6 bases). The read halts 3 residues ahead of the CDR3 end, with the missing end drawn from the germline J gene. V was shortened by 0 bases and J by 0 bases, with 8 bases between the two germline ends. CDR3 length: 15 amino acids. Germline CDR1 SGDLS, CDR2 YYNGEE. The variable domain in full, with the rest retrieved from reference TRBV9 and TRBJ2-3, is DSGVTQTPKHLITATGQRVTLRCSPRSGDLSVYWYQQSLDQGLQFLIQYYNGEERAKGNILERFSAQQFPDLHSELNLSSLELGDSALYFCASSVAGTSTDTQYFGPGTRLTVL.